This T cell receptor beta chain was captured in a study of T cell therapy after organ transplantation (dated by TCRdb to between 2019 and 2020). For the study in its entirety: The therapy products consisted of autologous CMV-specific T cells grown in vitro for approximately 14 days using a peptide pool of 30 HLA class I and II CMV epitopes. Patients were given up to 6 doses of T cells at 2-week intervals and were followed for 29 weeks after finishing therapy. About 80% of the ten patients were classed as clinical responders and two as nonresponders. Across 2 to 6 intravenous infusions, patients got a median of 1.92 x 10^8 CMV-specific T cells. Long-term post-therapy blood samples were collected 20 to 29 weeks after completion of therapy. This study was a follow-up analysis of the TRBV repertoire from an open-label phase I trial that tested autologous CMV-specific adoptive T cell therapy in people who had received solid-organ transplants. Long-term post-therapy samples were obtainable from only about 85% of the 10 patients.

The immunoSEQ two-step, bias-controlled multiplex PCR assay was used to amplify TRB CDR3 regions from genomic DNA. Sequencing of CDR3 libraries was carried out on an Illumina NextSeq 500. The original pipeline was this. Initial alignment and bioinformatics, including bias normalization against synthetic CDR3 analogs, were performed with the immunoSEQ Analyzer platform. V, D and J gene annotation followed the IMGT database definitions. Additional TRBV analyses were carried out with default settings in VDJtools version 1.1.10 and the R package tcR version 2.2.1.11. GLIPH analysis was performed with version 1.0 using default settings. To test for significant clonotype frequency changes in CDR3 sequences with at least 5 reads, a 2-sided binomial test with Benjamini-Hochberg correction (alpha = 0.01) was used. TCRdb took over this immuneACCESS table, retaining in-frame rearrangements with V and J assigned. Such tables are incomplete; in checked studies, under half of the missing clones stem from an unresolved V gene, and the remainder is unexplained. V, J and clone size were drawn from that table, and D and trimming were deduced from the DNA. This sample comprises about 20,000 clones, about 83% of them detected only once. The ten largest clones take up 30% to 45% of the sample.

As for this clone: No antigen is known for it. No clone much larger than this one lies a single base away; base qualities are absent.

Findings and caveats that apply to the study as a whole: Marked pretherapy clonal expansions with minimal repertoire change after therapy were observed in nonresponders. Reconstitution after therapy appeared to include not only transferred clonotypes but also endogenous clonotypes that had not been detected in the therapy products. The small number of expansions detected in nonresponders may be due to reduced sample coverage caused by poor CD8+ T cell yield. Because the cohort was small, confounders such as concurrent antirejection and antiviral medications could not be assessed. Fold change in CD8 clonality after therapy was inversely correlated with pretherapy clonality, suggesting that less biased repertoires were more receptive to remodeling.

The time point label, as the study defines it: 20-29 weeks after completion of therapy. Solid-organ transplant recipients with drug-resistant/recurrent cytomegalovirus were included as patients. About eleven of the trial participants were picked for repertoire analysis depending on whether post-therapy peripheral blood mononuclear cells were available. Viable CD3+CD8+CD4- lymphocytes were sorted from PBMCs on a BD FACSAria III. The Qiagen DNeasy Kit was used to extract genomic DNA from sorted cells. The cysteine opens and the phenylalanine closes a CDR3 of 13 amino acids. Only CDR3 DNA remains: 39 bases, in frame from the first base. V drops 4 bases and J drops 4 bases, leaving 11 bases in between. The germline V gene encodes CDR1 LNHDA and CDR2 SQIVND (reference sequence).

Sequenced here: CD8+ T cells from blood, sampled after autologous CMV-specific T cell therapy. This TCR was recovered from a human patient who had received a solid organ transplant and had CMV disease. After a transplant, some of the T cells may come from the graft donor. This receptor chain uses TRBV19 and TRBJ2-7; a confident D gene designation cannot be given. The DNA reads TGTGCCAGTAGTACCCTCGACAAGTACGAGCAGTACTTC. The translation is CASSTLDKYEQYF.